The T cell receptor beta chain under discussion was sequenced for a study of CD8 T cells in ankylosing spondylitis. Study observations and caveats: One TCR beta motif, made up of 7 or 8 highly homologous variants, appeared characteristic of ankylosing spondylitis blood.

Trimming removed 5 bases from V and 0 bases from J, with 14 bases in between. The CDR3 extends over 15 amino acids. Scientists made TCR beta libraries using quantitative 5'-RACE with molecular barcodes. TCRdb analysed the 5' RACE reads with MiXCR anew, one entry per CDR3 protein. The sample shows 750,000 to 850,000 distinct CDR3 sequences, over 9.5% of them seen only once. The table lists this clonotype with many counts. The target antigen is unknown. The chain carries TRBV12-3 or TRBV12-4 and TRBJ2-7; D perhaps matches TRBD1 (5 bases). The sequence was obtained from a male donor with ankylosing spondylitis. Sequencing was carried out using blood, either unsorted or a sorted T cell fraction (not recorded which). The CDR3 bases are TGTGCCAGCAGTCTCCATCAGGGCAGCTCCTACGAGCAGTACTTC. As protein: CASSLHQGSSYEQYF.